These T cell receptor beta chains were read from a single sample in a study of response to subunit inactivated influenza vaccine. TCRdb reprocessed the RT-PCR reads with MiXCR, giving one entry per CDR3 protein. Among some 500,000 distinct CDR3 sequences listed, roughly 27% were seen once. Material: CD4+ T cells sorted from PBMCs, obtained around 5 days after vaccination. The receptors were gathered from a man aged 50 to 59 who received an inactivated influenza vaccine. CDR3s include the opening cysteine and the closing phenylalanine or tryptophan. The D gene is left open where the match is weak. Part of the rows lack a size; the others show once, few, many or a class for expanded clones.

clone size	J gene	V gene	D gene	CDR3 DNA	CDR3 protein
.	TRBJ2-2	TRBV12-3/TRBV12-4	TRBD2	TGTGCCACTCATACTAGCGGGGTTTCCGGGGAGCTGTTTTTT	CATHTSGVSGELFF
.	TRBJ2-3	TRBV30	.	TGTGCCTGGAAAAGACAGGCTAGCACAGATACGCAGTATTTT	CAWKRQASTDTQYF
many	TRBJ1-2	TRBV28	.	TGTGCCAGCAGCACTCTTAACTATGGCTACACCTTC	CASSTLNYGYTF
.	TRBJ2-3	TRBV25-1	TRBD2	TGTGCCAGCAGTCCTAGGGCGGGACTAGCGGGAGGGCCTCCCCCAGATACGCAGTATTTT	CASSPRAGLAGGPPPDTQYF
many	TRBJ1-2	TRBV27	TRBD1	TGTGCCAGCAGCTATGGACAGGGGTATGGCTACACCTTC	CASSYGQGYGYTF
.	TRBJ2-7	TRBV20-1	TRBD1	TGCAGTGCTGGTGACAGGGGAGGAGAGCAGTACTTC	CSAGDRGGEQYF
few	TRBJ2-7	TRBV5-1	.	TGCGCCAGCAGCTTGAGTGGAGGGGGTGCCTCCTACGAGCAGTACTTC	CASSLSGGGASYEQYF
.	TRBJ2-5	TRBV6-2/TRBV6-3	TRBD2	TGTGCCAGCAGTTATCGGGCTCAGCGGGGGGGCCGGGAGACCCAGTACTTC	CASSYRAQRGGRETQYF
.	TRBJ1-5	TRBV29-1	TRBD1	TGCAGCGTGGGACAGGGTGGACTTCAGCCCCAGCATTTT	CSVGQGGLQPQHF
few	TRBJ2-3	TRBV20-1	TRBD2	TGCAGTGCGCGGACTAGCGGGGGGGCCGGGGATACGCAGTATTTT	CSARTSGGAGDTQYF
many	TRBJ2-7	TRBV7-2	.	TGTGCCAGCAGTTTGGACGGTCCCTACGAGCAGTACTTC	CASSLDGPYEQYF
.	TRBJ1-1	TRBV12-3/TRBV12-4	.	TGTGCCAGCAGTTTAGAGTATCGGAAGGCTTTCTTT	CASSLEYRKAFF
.	TRBJ1-2	TRBV18	TRBD1	TGTGCCAGCTCACTCGACAGGGATAACTATGGCTACACCTTC	CASSLDRDNYGYTF
many	TRBJ2-1	TRBV20-1	TRBD2	TGCAGTGCGAGGACTAGCGGGTCCTACAATGAGCAGTTCTTC	CSARTSGSYNEQFF
many	TRBJ2-5	TRBV12-3/TRBV12-4	TRBD1	TGTGCCAGCTTTTCCGGACAGGGGATTACCCAGTACTTC	CASFSGQGITQYF
.	TRBJ2-7	TRBV28	.	TGTGCCAGCGCCGTCGCAGCCTACGAGCAGTACTTC	CASAVAAYEQYF
few	TRBJ2-5	TRBV7-2	.	TGTGCCAGCAGCTTAAATGAAGGGCAGATCCTTGGCGACTTC	CASSLNEGQILGDF
few	TRBJ1-5	TRBV5-6	.	TGTGCCAGCAGCTTTACAGGGAGCAATCAGCCCCAGCATTTT	CASSFTGSNQPQHF
few	TRBJ2-1	TRBV7-2	TRBD2	TGTGCCAGCAGCTTGACGACTAGCGGGGCATACAATGAGCAGTTCTTC	CASSLTTSGAYNEQFF
few	TRBJ2-1	TRBV5-1	TRBD2	TGCGCCAGCAGCGAGACTAGCGGGAACAATGAGCAGTTCTTC	CASSETSGNNEQFF
many	TRBJ1-2	TRBV7-9	.	TGTGCCAGCAGCTCACGGAGGCCTAACTATGGCTACACCTTC	CASSSRRPNYGYTF
.	TRBJ2-1	TRBV7-9	.	TGTGCCAGCCTGGGGAGCTCCTACAATGAGCAGTTCTTC	CASLGSSYNEQFF
.	TRBJ2-6	TRBV20-1	.	TGCAGTGCTTTGGGCGCCAACGTCCTGACTTTC	CSALGANVLTF
.	TRBJ2-6	TRBV10-3	.	TGTGCCATCAGCATCACAGCCAGCTCTGGGGCCAACGTCCTGACTTTC	CAISITASSGANVLTF
few	TRBJ2-1	TRBV20-1	.	TGCAGTGCTAGAGCAGGGAACAATGAGCAGTTCTTC	CSARAGNNEQFF
few	TRBJ2-1	TRBV6-1	TRBD1	TGTGCCAGCACCAAGGACAGGGGGCAAGATGAGCAGTTCTTC	CASTKDRGQDEQFF
few	TRBJ2-1	TRBV6-2/TRBV6-3	.	TGTGCCAGCAGTTACTCGCCAGGCCCTAGGGAGCAGTTCTTC	CASSYSPGPREQFF
.	TRBJ2-6	TRBV5-1	.	TGCGCCAGCAGCTGGGGAACCACAGTCTCTGGGGCCAACGTCCTGACTTTC	CASSWGTTVSGANVLTF
many	TRBJ1-5	TRBV12-3/TRBV12-4	.	TGTGCCAGCAGTTTAGCCGCCCGGCAGCAGCCCCAGCATTTT	CASSLAARQQPQHF
.	TRBJ2-7	TRBV6-6	.	TGTGCCAGCAGTTCCGAAGGGGAGCAGTACTTC	CASSSEGEQYF
few	TRBJ1-5	TRBV20-1	TRBD1	TGCAGTGCTCTGGGACAGGGGCCCCAGCATTTT	CSALGQGPQHF
many	TRBJ1-2	TRBV5-5	TRBD1	TGTGCCAGCAGCCTGAACAGGGGCGGAGGCTACACCTTC	CASSLNRGGGYTF
.	TRBJ2-5	TRBV20-1	TRBD2	TGCAGTGCTAGAGAAGCGGGAGGCCAAGAGACCCAGTACTTC	CSAREAGGQETQYF
few	TRBJ1-1	TRBV12-3/TRBV12-4	TRBD1	TGTGCCAGCAGTCCAAAAGGACGGGACAGGCCTTCTGAAGCTTTCTTT	CASSPKGRDRPSEAFF
.	TRBJ2-2	TRBV30	.	TGTGCCTGGGGAGGGGGCTCCACCGGGGAGCTGTTTTTT	CAWGGGSTGELFF
.	TRBJ2-1	TRBV3-1	TRBD2	TGTGCCAGCAGCACCCGACTAGCGGGAATCTACAATGAGCAGTTCTTC	CASSTRLAGIYNEQFF
.	TRBJ1-5	TRBV20-1	.	TGCAGTGCTAGATGGCTCAATCAGCCCCAGCATTTT	CSARWLNQPQHF
.	TRBJ2-7	TRBV5-4	TRBD1	TGTGCCAGCAAGGTCACTCCGCACAGGGGGCCCCAGGACGAGCAGTACTTC	CASKVTPHRGPQDEQYF
.	TRBJ2-4	TRBV20-1	.	TGCAGTGCTAGGGCCGGGACACCTAAAAACATTCAGTACTTC	CSARAGTPKNIQYF
few	TRBJ1-5	TRBV5-5	TRBD1	TGTGCCAGCAGCTTATCAGGGGGCGCGGGGCAGCCCCAGCATTTT	CASSLSGGAGQPQHF
.	TRBJ2-3	TRBV6-2/TRBV6-3	TRBD2	TGTGCCAGCAGTCCTAGATCCCTTAGCGGGAGGGCCTCCGGAGATACGCAGTATTTT	CASSPRSLSGRASGDTQYF
.	TRBJ1-1	TRBV4-1	TRBD1	TGCGCCAGCATCCAAGGGACAGGGAGGACTTTCTTT	CASIQGTGRTFF
few	TRBJ2-5	TRBV5-8	.	TGTGCCAGCAGCTTGAGTCCGACAGACCAAGAGACCCAGTACTTC	CASSLSPTDQETQYF
few	TRBJ1-4	TRBV28	TRBD1	TGTGCCAGCAGTTCCGGGACAGGAAATAATGAAAAACTGTTTTTT	CASSSGTGNNEKLFF
few	TRBJ2-1	TRBV20-1	TRBD2	TGCAGTGCAAGCGGGGGGGCCCCGGATGAGCAGTTCTTC	CSASGGAPDEQFF
many	TRBJ1-2	TRBV12-3/TRBV12-4	.	TGTGCCAGCAGTTTAGCCGTCGGGGCCAAGTTCGGTGGCTACACCTTC	CASSLAVGAKFGGYTF
few	TRBJ2-5	TRBV4-1	TRBD2	TGCGCCAGCAGCCCCTGGGGTCGCGGGGGCCAAGAGACCCAGTACTTC	CASSPWGRGGQETQYF
few	TRBJ2-1	TRBV12-3/TRBV12-4	TRBD2	TGTGCCAGCAGTTCTAGCGGGAGGGCCCGAAATGAGCAGTTCTTC	CASSSSGRARNEQFF
.	TRBJ2-7	TRBV7-2	.	TGTGCCAGCAGCTTAGCGGCAGGGTTGGGAACCTACGAGCAGTACTTC	CASSLAAGLGTYEQYF
few	TRBJ2-7	TRBV10-3	TRBD1	TGTGCCATCAGTGAGTCGACCAGGGGGACCTACGAGCAGTACTTC	CAISESTRGTYEQYF
.	TRBJ2-2	TRBV20-1	.	TGCAGTGCTAGATATGCTGACACCGGGGAGCTGTTTTTT	CSARYADTGELFF
many	TRBJ2-7	TRBV11-2	.	TGTGCCAGCAGCTTACCCCCTCTCCTAGCGCGTATTAACTACGAGCAGTACTTC	CASSLPPLLARINYEQYF